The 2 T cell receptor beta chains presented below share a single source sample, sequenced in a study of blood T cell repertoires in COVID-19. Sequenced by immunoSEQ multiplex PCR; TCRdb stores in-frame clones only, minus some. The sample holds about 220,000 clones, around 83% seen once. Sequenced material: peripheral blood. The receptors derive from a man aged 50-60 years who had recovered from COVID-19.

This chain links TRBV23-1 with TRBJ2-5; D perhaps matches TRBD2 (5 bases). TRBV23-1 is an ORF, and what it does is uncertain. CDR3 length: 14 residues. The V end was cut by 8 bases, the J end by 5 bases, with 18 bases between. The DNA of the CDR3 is TGCGCCAGCCAACGGACTCCCCGGTTGGAGACCCAGTACTTC. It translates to CASQRTPRLETQYF.

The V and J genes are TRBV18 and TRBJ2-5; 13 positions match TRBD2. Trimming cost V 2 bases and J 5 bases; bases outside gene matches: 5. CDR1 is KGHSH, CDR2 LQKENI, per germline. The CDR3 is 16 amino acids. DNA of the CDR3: TGTGCCAGCTCACCAACCGGGACTAGCGGGATGGAGACCCAGTACTTC. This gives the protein CASSPTGTSGMETQYF.